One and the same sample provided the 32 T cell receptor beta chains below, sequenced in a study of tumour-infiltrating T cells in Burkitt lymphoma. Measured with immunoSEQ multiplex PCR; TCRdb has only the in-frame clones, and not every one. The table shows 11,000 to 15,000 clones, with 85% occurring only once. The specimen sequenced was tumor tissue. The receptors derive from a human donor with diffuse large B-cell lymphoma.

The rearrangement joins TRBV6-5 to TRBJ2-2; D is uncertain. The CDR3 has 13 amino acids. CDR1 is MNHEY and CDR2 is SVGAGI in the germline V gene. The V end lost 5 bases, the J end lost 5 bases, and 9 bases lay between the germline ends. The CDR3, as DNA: TGTGCCAGCAGTCGGTATCAGACCGGGGAGCTGTTTTTT. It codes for CASSRYQTGELFF.

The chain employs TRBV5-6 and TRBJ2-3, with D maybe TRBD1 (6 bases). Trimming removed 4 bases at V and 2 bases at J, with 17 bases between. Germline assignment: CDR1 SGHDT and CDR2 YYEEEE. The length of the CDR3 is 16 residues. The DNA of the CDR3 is TGTGCCAGCAGCCACGACAGGATGGGGGTCACAGATACGCAGTATTTT. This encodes CASSHDRMGVTDTQYF.

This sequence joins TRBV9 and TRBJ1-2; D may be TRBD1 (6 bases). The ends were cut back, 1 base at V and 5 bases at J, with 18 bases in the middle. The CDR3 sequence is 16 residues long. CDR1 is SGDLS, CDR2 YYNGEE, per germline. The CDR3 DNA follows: TGTGCCAGCAGCGTATCGGTCCAACAGGGAAGTTATGGCTACACCTTC. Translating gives CASSVSVQQGSYGYTF. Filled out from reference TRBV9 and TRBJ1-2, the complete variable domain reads DSGVTQTPKHLITATGQRVTLRCSPRSGDLSVYWYQQSLDQGLQFLIQYYNGEERAKGNILERFSAQQFPDLHSELNLSSLELGDSALYFCASSVSVQQGSYGYTFGSGTRLTVV.

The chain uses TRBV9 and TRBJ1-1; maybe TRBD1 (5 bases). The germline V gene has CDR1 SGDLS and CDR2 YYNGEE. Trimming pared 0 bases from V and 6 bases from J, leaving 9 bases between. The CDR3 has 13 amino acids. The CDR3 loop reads CASSVESGAEAFF. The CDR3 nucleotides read TGTGCCAGCAGCGTAGAATCGGGGGCTGAAGCTTTCTTT. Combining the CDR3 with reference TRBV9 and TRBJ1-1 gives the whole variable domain DSGVTQTPKHLITATGQRVTLRCSPRSGDLSVYWYQQSLDQGLQFLIQYYNGEERAKGNILERFSAQQFPDLHSELNLSSLELGDSALYFCASSVESGAEAFFGQGTRLTVV.

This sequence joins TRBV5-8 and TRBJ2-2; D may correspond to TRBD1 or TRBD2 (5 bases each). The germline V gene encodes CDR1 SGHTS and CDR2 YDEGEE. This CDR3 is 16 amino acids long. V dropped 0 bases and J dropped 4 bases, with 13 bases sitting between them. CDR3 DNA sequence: TGTGCCAGCAGCTTGGTTTTCGGGACGGGCACCGGGGAGCTGTTTTTT. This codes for CASSLVFGTGTGELFF.

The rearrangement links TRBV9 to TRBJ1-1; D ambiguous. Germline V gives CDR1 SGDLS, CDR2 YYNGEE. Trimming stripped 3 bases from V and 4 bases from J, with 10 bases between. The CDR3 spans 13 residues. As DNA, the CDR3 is TGTGCCAGCAGCGCGAAGAGGACCACTGAAGCTTTCTTT. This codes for CASSAKRTTEAFF.

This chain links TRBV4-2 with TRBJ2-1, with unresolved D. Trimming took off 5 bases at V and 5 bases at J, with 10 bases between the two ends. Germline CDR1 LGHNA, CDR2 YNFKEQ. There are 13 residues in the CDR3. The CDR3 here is CASSARTDNEQFF. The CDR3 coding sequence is TGTGCCAGCAGCGCCCGGACGGACAATGAGCAGTTCTTC.

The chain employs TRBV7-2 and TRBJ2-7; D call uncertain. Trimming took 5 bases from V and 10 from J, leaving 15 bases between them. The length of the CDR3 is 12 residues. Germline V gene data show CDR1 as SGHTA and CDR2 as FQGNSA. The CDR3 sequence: CASSADFSAQYF. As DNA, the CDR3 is TGTGCCAGCAGCGCGGATTTTTCGGCCCAGTACTTC.

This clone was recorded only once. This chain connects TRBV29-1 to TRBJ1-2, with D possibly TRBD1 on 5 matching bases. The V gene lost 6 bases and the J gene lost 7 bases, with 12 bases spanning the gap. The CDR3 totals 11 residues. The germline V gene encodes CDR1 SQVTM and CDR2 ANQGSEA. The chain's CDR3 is CSVETAAGYTF. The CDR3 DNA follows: TGCAGCGTGGAGACAGCGGCTGGCTACACCTTC.

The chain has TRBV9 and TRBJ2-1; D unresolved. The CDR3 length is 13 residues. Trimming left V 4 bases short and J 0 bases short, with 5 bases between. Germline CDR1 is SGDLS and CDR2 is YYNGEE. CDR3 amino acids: CASSLTSYNEQFF. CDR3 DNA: TGTGCCAGCAGCCTCACCTCCTACAATGAGCAGTTCTTC.

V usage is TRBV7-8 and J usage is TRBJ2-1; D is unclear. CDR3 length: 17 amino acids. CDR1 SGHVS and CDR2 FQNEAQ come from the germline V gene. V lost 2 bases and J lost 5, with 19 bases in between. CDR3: CASSLITGTSANNEQFF. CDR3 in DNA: TGTGCCAGCAGCTTAATAACGGGTACGTCAGCAAACAATGAGCAGTTCTTC.

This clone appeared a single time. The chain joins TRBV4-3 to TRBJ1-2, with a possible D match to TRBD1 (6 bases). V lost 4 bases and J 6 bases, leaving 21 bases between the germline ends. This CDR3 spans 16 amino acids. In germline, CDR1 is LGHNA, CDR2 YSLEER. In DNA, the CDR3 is TGCGCCAGCAGCCTGAGAACTGAGGGTCCAGGGGATGGCTACACCTTC. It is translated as CASSLRTEGPGDGYTF.

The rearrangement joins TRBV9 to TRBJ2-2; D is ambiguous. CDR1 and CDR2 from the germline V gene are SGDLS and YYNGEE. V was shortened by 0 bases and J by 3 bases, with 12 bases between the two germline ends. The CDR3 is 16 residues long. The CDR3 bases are TGTGCCAGCAGCGTAGATTCGGTCCCGTACACCGGGGAGCTGTTTTTT. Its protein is CASSVDSVPYTGELFF.

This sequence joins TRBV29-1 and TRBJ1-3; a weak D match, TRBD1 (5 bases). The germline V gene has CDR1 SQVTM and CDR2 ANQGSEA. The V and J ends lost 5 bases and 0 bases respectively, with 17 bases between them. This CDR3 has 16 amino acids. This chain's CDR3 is CSVINPRGSSGNTIYF. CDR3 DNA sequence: TGCAGCGTTATAAACCCTAGGGGCTCCTCTGGAAACACCATATATTTT.

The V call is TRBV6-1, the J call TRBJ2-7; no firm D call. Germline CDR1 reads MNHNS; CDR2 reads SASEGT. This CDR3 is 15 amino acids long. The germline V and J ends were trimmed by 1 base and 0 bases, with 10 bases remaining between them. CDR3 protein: CASSEDRLSSYEQYF. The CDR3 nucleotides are TGTGCCAGCAGTGAAGACAGATTAAGCTCCTACGAGCAGTACTTC.

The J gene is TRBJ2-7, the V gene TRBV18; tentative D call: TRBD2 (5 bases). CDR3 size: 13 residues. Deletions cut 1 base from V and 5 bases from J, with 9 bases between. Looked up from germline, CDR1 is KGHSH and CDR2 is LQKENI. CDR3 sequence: CASSPQGAHEQYF. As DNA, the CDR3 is TGTGCCAGCTCACCACAGGGAGCCCACGAGCAGTACTTC.

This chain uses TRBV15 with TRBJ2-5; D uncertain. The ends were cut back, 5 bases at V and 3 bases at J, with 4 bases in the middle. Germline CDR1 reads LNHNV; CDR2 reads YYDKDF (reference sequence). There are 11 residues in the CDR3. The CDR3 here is CATSAKETQYF. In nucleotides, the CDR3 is TGTGCCACCAGCGCAAAAGAGACCCAGTACTTC.

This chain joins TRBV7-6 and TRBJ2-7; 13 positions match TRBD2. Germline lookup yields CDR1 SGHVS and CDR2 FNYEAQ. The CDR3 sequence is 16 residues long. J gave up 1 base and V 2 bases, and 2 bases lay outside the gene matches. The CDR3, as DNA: TGTGCCAGCAGCTTAACTAGCGGGAGGGGATCCTACGAGCAGTACTTC. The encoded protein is CASSLTSGRGSYEQYF.

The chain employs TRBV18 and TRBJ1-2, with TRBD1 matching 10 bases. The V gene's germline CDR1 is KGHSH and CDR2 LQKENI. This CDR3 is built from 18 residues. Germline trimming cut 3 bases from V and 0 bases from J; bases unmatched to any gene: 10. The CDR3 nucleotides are TGTGCCAGCTCACCCGGAATTACCGGGACAGGGGCTAACTATGGCTACACCTTC. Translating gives CASSPGITGTGANYGYTF.

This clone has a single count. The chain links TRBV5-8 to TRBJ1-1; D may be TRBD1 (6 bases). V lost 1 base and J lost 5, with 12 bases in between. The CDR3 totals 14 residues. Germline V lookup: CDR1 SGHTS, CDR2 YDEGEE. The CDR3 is CASSLQGKLTEAFF. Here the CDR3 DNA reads TGTGCCAGCAGCTTGCAGGGGAAGTTGACTGAAGCTTTCTTT. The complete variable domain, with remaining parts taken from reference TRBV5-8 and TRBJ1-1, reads EAGVTQSPTHLIKTRGQQATLRCSPISGHTSVYWYQQALGLGLQFLLWYDEGEERNRGNFPPRFSGRQFPNYSSELNVNALELEDSALYLCASSLQGKLTEAFFGQGTRLTVV.

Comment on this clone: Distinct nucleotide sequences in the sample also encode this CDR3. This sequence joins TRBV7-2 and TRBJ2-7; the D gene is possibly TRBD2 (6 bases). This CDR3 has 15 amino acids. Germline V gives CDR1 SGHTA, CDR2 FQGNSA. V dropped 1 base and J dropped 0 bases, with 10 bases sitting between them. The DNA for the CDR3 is TGTGCCAGCAGCTTAGATAGCGGCAGCTCCTACGAGCAGTACTTC. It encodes CASSLDSGSSYEQYF. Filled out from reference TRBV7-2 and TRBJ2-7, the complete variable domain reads GAGVSQSPSNKVTEKGKDVELRCDPISGHTALYWYRQSLGQGLEFLIYFQGNSAPDKSGLPSDRFSAERTGGSVSTLTIQRTQQEDSAVYLCASSLDSGSSYEQYFGPGTRLTVT.

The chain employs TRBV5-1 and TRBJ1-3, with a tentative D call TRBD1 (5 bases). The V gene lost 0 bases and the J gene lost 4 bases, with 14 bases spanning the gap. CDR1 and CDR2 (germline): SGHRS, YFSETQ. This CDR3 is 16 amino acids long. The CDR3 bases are TGCGCCAGCAGCTTGGCCCCGGGGGGAGGCGGAAACACCATATATTTT. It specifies CASSLAPGGGGNTIYF.

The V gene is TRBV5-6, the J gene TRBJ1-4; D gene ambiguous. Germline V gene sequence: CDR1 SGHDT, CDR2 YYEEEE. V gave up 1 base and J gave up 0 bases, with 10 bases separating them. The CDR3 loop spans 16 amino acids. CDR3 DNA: TGTGCCAGCAGCTTGATAGTGGGTGCAACTAATGAAAAACTGTTTTTT. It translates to CASSLIVGATNEKLFF.

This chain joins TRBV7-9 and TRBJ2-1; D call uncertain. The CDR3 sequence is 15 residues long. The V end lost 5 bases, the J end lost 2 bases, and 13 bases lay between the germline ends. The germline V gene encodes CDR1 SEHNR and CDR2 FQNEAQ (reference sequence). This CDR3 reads CASSPMGITYNEQFF. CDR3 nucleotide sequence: TGTGCCAGCAGCCCGATGGGAATTACCTACAATGAGCAGTTCTTC.

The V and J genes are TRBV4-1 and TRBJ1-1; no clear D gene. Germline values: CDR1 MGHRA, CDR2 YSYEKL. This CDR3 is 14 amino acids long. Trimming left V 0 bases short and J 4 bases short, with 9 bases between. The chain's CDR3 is CASSQDMGITEAFF. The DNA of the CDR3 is TGCGCCAGCAGCCAAGATATGGGGATCACTGAAGCTTTCTTT.

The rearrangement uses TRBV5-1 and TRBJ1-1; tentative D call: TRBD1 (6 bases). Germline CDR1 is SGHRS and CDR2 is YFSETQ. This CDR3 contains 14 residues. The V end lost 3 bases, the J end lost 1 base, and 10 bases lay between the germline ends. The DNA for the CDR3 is TGCGCCAGCAGCTGGGACACAACGAACACTGAAGCTTTCTTT. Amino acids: CASSWDTTNTEAFF.

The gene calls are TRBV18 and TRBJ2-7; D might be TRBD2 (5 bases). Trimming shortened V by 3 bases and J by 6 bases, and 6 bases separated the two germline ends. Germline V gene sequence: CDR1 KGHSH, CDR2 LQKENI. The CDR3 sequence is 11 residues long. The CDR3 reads CASSPGLEQYF. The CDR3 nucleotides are TGTGCCAGCTCACCTGGACTCGAGCAGTACTTC.

Here the CDR3 DNA reads TGTGCCAGCAGCCAAGGAGACAGAGACTACGAGCAGTACTTC. Residues: CASSQGDRDYEQYF. The chain recombines TRBV4-2 with TRBJ2-7; maybe TRBD1 (5 bases). CDR1 is LGHNA and CDR2 is YNFKEQ in the germline V gene. The CDR3 has 14 residues. The ends were cut back, 1 base at V and 3 bases at J, with 10 bases in the middle.

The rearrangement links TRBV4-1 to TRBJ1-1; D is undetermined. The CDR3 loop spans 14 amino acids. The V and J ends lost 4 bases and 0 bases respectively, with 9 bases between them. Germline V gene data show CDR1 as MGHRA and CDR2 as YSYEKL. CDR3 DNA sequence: TGCGCCAGCAGCCCGGCGGGAATGAACACTGAAGCTTTCTTT. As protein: CASSPAGMNTEAFF.

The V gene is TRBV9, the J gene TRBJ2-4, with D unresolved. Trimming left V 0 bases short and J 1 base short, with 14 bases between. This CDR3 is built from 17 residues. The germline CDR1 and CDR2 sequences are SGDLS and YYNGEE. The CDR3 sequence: CASSVDWSRTAKNIQYF. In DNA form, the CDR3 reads TGTGCCAGCAGCGTAGATTGGAGTAGGACCGCCAAAAACATTCAGTACTTC. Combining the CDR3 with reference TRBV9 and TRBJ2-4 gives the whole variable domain DSGVTQTPKHLITATGQRVTLRCSPRSGDLSVYWYQQSLDQGLQFLIQYYNGEERAKGNILERFSAQQFPDLHSELNLSSLELGDSALYFCASSVDWSRTAKNIQYFGAGTRLSVL.

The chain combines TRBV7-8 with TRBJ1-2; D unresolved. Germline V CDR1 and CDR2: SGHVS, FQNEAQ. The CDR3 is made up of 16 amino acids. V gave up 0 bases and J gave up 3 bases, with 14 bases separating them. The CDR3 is CASSLAEEGSYYGYTF. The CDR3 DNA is TGTGCCAGCAGCTTAGCGGAGGAGGGTTCTTACTATGGCTACACCTTC.

The CDR3 reads CASSLGVEKLFF. The CDR3 region has the DNA TGTGCCAGCAGCCTCGGGGTCGAAAAACTGTTTTTT. V usage is TRBV7-9 and J usage is TRBJ1-4; unclear D gene. Germline CDR1 and CDR2: SEHNR and FQNEAQ (reference sequence). The CDR3 is 12 amino acids. V lost 5 bases, J lost 8 bases, and 9 bases lay in between.